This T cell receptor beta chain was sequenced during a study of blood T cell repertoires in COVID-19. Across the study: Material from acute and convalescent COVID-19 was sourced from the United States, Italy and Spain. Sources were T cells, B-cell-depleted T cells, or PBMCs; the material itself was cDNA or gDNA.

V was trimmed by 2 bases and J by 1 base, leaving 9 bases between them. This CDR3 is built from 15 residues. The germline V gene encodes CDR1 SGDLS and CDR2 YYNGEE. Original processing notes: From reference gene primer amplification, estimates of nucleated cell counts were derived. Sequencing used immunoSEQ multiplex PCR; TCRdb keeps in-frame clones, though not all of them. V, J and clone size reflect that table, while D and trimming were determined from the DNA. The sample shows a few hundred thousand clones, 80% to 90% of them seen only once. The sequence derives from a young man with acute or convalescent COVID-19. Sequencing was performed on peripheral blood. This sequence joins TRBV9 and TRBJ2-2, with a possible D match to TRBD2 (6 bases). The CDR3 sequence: CASSVLGGNTGELFF. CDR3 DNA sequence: TGTGCCAGCAGCGTTCTCGGGGGGAACACCGGGGAGCTGTTTTTT.